The clone carrying this T cell receptor beta chain was observed a few times. The data originate from a study of OX40 agonist ivuxolimab in advanced cancers. From germline, CDR1 is SEHNR and CDR2 FQNEAQ (reference sequence). Trimming removed 4 bases from V and 11 bases from J, with 11 bases in between. The CDR3 loop spans 11 amino acids. The method was immunoSEQ multiplex PCR; TCRdb's version includes in-frame clones alone and lacks a portion of them. This sample has just over 20,000 clones, with more than 75% found just once. The material was CD4+ or CD8+ T cells sorted from blood, obtained in a trial of the OX40 agonist ivuxolimab. This chain links TRBV7-9 with TRBJ1-2; no definite D call. The receptor comes from an adult with an advanced solid tumor such as melanoma, head and neck, liver or kidney cancer. Written as DNA, the CDR3 is TGTGCCAGCAGCTCCCTCGGGAGATACACCTTC. Its protein product is CASSSLGRYTF.